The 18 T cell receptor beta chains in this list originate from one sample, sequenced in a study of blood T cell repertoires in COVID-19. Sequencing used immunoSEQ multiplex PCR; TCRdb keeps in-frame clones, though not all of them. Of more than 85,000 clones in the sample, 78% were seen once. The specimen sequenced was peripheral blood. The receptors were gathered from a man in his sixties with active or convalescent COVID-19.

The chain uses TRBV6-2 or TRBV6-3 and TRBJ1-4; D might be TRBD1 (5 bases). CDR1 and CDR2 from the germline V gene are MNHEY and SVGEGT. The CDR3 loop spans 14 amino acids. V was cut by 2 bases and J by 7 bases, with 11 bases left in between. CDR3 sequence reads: CASSYHLDTEKLFF. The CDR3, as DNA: TGTGCCAGCAGTTACCACTTGGACACTGAAAAACTGTTTTTT.

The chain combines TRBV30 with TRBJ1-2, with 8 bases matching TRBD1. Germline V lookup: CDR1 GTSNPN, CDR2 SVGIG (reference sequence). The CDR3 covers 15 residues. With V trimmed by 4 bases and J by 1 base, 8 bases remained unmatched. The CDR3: CAWNRRTGLNYGYTF. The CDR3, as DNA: TGTGCCTGGAATAGACGGACAGGGCTTAACTATGGCTACACCTTC. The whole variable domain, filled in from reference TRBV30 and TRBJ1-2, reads SQTIHQWPATLVQPVGSPLSLECTVEGTSNPNLYWYRQAAGRGLQLLFYSVGIGQISSEVPQNLSASRPQDRQFILSSKKLLLSDSGFYLCAWNRRTGLNYGYTFGSGTRLTVV.

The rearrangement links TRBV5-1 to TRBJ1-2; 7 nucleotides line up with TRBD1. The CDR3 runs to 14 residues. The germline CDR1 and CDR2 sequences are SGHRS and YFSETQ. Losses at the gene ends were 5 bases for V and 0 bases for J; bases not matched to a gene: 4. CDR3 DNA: TGCGCCAGCAGACCCGGGACAGCTAACTATGGCTACACCTTC. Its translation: CASRPGTANYGYTF.

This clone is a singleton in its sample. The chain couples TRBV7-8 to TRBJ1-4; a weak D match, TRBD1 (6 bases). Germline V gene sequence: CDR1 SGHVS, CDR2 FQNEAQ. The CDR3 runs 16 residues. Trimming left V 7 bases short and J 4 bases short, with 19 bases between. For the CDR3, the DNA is TGTGCCAGCAACCCTGGGGGGGCGGCCAATAATGAAAAACTGTTTTTT. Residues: CASNPGGAANNEKLFF.

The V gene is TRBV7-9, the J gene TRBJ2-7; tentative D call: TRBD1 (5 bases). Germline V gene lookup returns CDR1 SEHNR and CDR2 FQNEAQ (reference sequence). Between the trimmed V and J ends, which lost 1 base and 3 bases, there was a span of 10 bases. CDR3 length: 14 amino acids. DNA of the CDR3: TGTGCCAGCAGCTTAGAGGGGCAGGGCTACGAGCAGTACTTC. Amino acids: CASSLEGQGYEQYF.

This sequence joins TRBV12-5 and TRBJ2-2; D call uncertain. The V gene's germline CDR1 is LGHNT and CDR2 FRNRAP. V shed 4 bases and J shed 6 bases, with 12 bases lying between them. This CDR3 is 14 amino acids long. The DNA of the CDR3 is TGTGCTAGTGGTTCGTTCTTGGGCTCCGGGGAGCTGTTTTTT. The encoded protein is CASGSFLGSGELFF.

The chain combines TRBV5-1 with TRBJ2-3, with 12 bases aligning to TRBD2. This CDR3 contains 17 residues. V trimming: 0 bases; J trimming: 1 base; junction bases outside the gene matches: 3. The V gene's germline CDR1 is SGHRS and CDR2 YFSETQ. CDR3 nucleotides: TGCGCCAGCAGCTTGGGACTAGCGGGAGTTGGCACAGATACGCAGTATTTT. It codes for CASSLGLAGVGTDTQYF.

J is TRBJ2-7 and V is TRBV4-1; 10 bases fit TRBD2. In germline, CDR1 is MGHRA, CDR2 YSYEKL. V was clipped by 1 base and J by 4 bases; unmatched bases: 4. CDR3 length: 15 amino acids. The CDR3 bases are TGCGCCAGCAGCCAAGCCGGGACTAGCGCATACGAGCAGTACTTC. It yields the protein CASSQAGTSAYEQYF.

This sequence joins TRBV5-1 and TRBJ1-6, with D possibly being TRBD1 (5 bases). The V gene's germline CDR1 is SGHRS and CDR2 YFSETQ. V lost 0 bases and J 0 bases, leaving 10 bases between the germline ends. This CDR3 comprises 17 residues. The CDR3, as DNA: TGCGCCAGCAGCTTGGCCCAGGGTAGCTCCTATAATTCACCCCTCCACTTT. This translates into CASSLAQGSSYNSPLHF.

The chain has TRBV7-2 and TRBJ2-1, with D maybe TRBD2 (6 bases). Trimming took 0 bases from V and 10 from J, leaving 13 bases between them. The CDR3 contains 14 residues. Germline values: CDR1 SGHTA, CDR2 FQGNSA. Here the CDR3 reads CASSLARRRDEQFF. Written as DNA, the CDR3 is TGTGCCAGCAGCTTAGCTCGGAGGCGGGACGAGCAGTTCTTC.

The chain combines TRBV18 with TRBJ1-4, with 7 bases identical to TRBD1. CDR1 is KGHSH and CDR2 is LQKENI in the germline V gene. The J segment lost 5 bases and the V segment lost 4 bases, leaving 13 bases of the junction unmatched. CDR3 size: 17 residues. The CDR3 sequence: CASSLASPGQTNEKLFF. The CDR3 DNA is TGTGCCAGCTCACTCGCCTCACCGGGACAGACCAATGAAAAACTGTTTTTT. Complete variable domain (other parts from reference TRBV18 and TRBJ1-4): NAGVMQNPRHLVRRRGQEARLRCSPMKGHSHVYWYRQLPEEGLKFMVYLQKENIIDESGMPKERFSAEFPKEGPSILRIQQVVRGDSAAYFCASSLASPGQTNEKLFFGSGTQLSVL.

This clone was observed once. The DNA of the CDR3 is TGTGCCAGCAGCCAAGAGATAAAGCAGGCAAATGAAAAACTGTTTTTT. It yields the protein CASSQEIKQANEKLFF. The chain joins TRBV4-2 to TRBJ1-4; D gene ambiguous. The germline V gene encodes CDR1 LGHNA and CDR2 YNFKEQ. V was shortened by 0 bases and J by 5 bases, with 13 bases between the two germline ends. The CDR3 covers 16 residues.

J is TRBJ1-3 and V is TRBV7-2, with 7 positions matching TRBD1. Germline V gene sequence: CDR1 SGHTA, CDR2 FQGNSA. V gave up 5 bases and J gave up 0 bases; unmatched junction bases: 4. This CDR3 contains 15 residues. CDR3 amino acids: CASSLRDSSGNTIYF. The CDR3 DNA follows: TGTGCCAGCAGCCTCCGGGACAGCTCTGGAAACACCATATATTTT.

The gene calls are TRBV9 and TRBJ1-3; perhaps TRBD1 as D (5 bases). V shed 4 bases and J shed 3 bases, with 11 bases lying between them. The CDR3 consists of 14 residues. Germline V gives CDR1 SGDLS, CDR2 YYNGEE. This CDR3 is CASSQQEIGNTIYF. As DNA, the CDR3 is TGTGCCAGCAGCCAACAGGAAATTGGAAACACCATATATTTT.

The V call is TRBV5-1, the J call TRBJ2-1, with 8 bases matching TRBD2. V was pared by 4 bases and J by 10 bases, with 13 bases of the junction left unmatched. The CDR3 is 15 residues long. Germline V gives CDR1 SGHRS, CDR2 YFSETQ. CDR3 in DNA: TGCGCCAGCAGCCCCGCGTGGGCGGGAGGAACCGAGCAGTTCTTC. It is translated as CASSPAWAGGTEQFF.

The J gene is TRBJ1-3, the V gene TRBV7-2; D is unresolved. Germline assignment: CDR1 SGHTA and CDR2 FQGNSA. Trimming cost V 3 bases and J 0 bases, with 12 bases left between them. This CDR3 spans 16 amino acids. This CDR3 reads CASSFPTGSSGNTIYF. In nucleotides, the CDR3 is TGTGCCAGCAGCTTCCCGACGGGAAGCTCTGGAAACACCATATATTTT.

The CDR3 region has the DNA TGTGCCAGCAGCTTAATCCGGTCTGGAAACACCATATATTTT. Its translation is CASSLIRSGNTIYF. The rearrangement links TRBV7-9 to TRBJ1-3; no clear D gene. Germline lookup yields CDR1 SEHNR and CDR2 FQNEAQ (reference sequence). The length of the CDR3 is 14 residues. V was pared by 2 bases and J by 1 base, with 6 bases between.

CDR3 sequence reads: CASSQEWGQGAGELFF. CDR3 nucleotides: TGTGCCAGCAGCCAAGAGTGGGGACAGGGGGCCGGGGAGCTGTTTTTT. This rearrangement joins TRBV3-1 (or the pseudogene TRBV3-2) to TRBJ2-2; 11 bases fit TRBD1. Unmatched junction bases numbered 3, after V lost 0 bases and J lost 6 bases. Germline V gene sequence: CDR1 LGHDT, CDR2 YNNKEL (reference sequence). The CDR3 runs 16 residues.